These T cell receptor beta chains were read from a single sample in a study of blood T cell repertoires in COVID-19. This table comes from immunoSEQ multiplex PCR, and its TCRdb copy is limited to in-frame clones, with some not included. The table lists 200,000 or so clones, almost 80% of them singletons. Material for sequencing was peripheral blood. These receptors were taken from a man in his 60s with active or convalescent COVID-19. Each CDR3 is given with its conserved first and last residue. A D gene is named only where the DNA matches it firmly. The size entry is marked missing in some rows and otherwise reads once, few, many or a size class.

>TRBV7-2|-|-|TRBJ1-1
TGTGCCAGCAGCCCCCTTCAGGGGCGGACTGAAGCTTTCTTT
CASSPLQGRTEAFF
>TRBV5-1|-|-|TRBJ2-7
TGCGCCAGCAGCCCAACTGGGCTGGCTACCTACGAGCAGTACTTC
CASSPTGLATYEQYF
>TRBV18|TRBD2|-|TRBJ2-5
TGTGCCAGCTCACCTCGAGCGGGGAACCAAGAGACCCAGTACTTC
CASSPRAGNQETQYF
>TRBV6-5|-|few|TRBJ1-2
TGTGCCAGCAGTTATTTCGGTAGTCATGGCTACACCTTC
CASSYFGSHGYTF
>TRBV24-1|-|-|TRBJ2-1
TGTGCCACCAGTGTTAGTGCGGGCTTTGAGCAGTTCTTC
CATSVSAGFEQFF
>TRBV2|-|-|TRBJ1-6
TGTGCCAGCAAATCTGGGGGAGGCTATAATTCACCCCTCCACTTT
CASKSGGGYNSPLHF
>TRBV6-4|-|few|TRBJ1-2
TGTGCCAGCAGCCATGGATCGGTCGGGTATGGCTACACCTTC
CASSHGSVGYGYTF
>TRBV6-5|TRBD2|-|TRBJ2-5
TGTGCCACCCGGGCCCTAGCGGGAGCGGCGGAGACCCAGTACTTC
CATRALAGAAETQYF
>TRBV27|TRBD2|once|TRBJ2-7
TGTGCCAGCAGTTTCGTAGGACTAGTCGGCTACGAGCAGTACTTC
CASSFVGLVGYEQYF
>TRBV12-3/TRBV12-4|-|-|TRBJ1-2
TGTGCCAGCAACCTTCAGGGCTATGGCTACACCTTC
CASNLQGYGYTF
>TRBV3-1/TRBV3-2|TRBD1|few|TRBJ1-5
TGTGCCAGCAGACTAACCGGGACAGGGGTCAATCAGCCCCAGCATTTT
CASRLTGTGVNQPQHF
>TRBV7-9|-|-|TRBJ1-4
TGTGCCAGCAGTGTTCGGGGGGGTGAGGAAAAACTGTTTTTT
CASSVRGGEEKLFF
>TRBV3-1/TRBV3-2|-|-|TRBJ2-7
TGTGCCAGCAGCCAAGACCCGGGCAGGACTCTACTTTACGAGCAGTACTTC
CASSQDPGRTLLYEQYF
>TRBV19|-|many|TRBJ1-2
TGTGCCAGTAGTGTTGACAGGCACTATGGCTACACCTTC
CASSVDRHYGYTF
>TRBV15|TRBD2|-|TRBJ2-1
TGTGCCACCAGCAGCGCTAGCGGGACCACCTACAATGAGCAGTTCTTC
CATSSASGTTYNEQFF
>TRBV7-9|-|-|TRBJ2-7
TGTGCCAGCAGCTTAGGAGGGCTCATGAGCTCCTACGAGCAGTACTTC
CASSLGGLMSSYEQYF
>TRBV27|-|-|TRBJ2-7
TGTGCCAGCAGGCCCAGGGGTAGCGAGACCTACGAGCAGTACTTC
CASRPRGSETYEQYF
>TRBV28|TRBD1|-|TRBJ2-7
TGTGCCAGCAGTCACTCCAGGGGGCAGACCTACGAGCAGTACTTC
CASSHSRGQTYEQYF
>TRBV19|-|-|TRBJ2-3
TGTGCCAGTGGCCAATCGGGGGCAGATACGCAGTATTTT
CASGQSGADTQYF
>TRBV5-6|-|few|TRBJ1-2
TGTGCCAGCAGCCCCGGCCAGGGCTATGGCTACACCTTC
CASSPGQGYGYTF
>TRBV7-2|TRBD1|-|TRBJ1-1
TGTGCCAGCAGCTTAGTGACAGGGGTCCCGGGCACTGAAGCTTTCTTT
CASSLVTGVPGTEAFF
>TRBV19|TRBD2|few|TRBJ2-7
TGTGCCAGTAGTCCCGGACTAGCGGGAGGGTCCTACGAGCAGTACTTC
CASSPGLAGGSYEQYF
>TRBV6-5|-|-|TRBJ1-6
TGTGCCAGCAGTCAGGGGCAGTTAAGTTCACCCCTCCACTTT
CASSQGQLSSPLHF
>TRBV6-5|-|-|TRBJ2-7
TGTGCCAGCAGACCGGAGGCCTACGAGCAGTACTTC
CASRPEAYEQYF
>TRBV4-2|-|-|TRBJ2-5
TGTGCCAGCAGCCAAGTCCGGGTGGGAGAGACCCAGTACTTC
CASSQVRVGETQYF
>TRBV12-5|-|once|TRBJ2-2
TGTGCTAGTGGTTTAGACGGGAGAGGTCCGGGGGAGCTGTTTTTT
CASGLDGRGPGELFF
>TRBV29-1|TRBD1|-|TRBJ2-3
TGCAGCGTTCGGGGGACAGGGGCTAGCACAGATACGCAGTATTTT
CSVRGTGASTDTQYF
>TRBV15|-|-|TRBJ1-5
TGTGCCACCAGCAGCTCCCCCCAGGCCTCTCCCCAGCATTTT
CATSSSPQASPQHF
>TRBV11-1|-|few|TRBJ2-5
TGTGCCAGCAGCTTAGGGGCCGGGACCCAGTACTTC
CASSLGAGTQYF
>TRBV5-1|-|-|TRBJ2-7
TGCGCCAGCAGCTCCCCGATGGGGGAGGCCGACGAGCAGTACTTC
CASSSPMGEADEQYF
>TRBV18|TRBD1|few|TRBJ2-1
TGTGCCAGCTCACTCCTTTCCGGGACAGGGGGAATCAATGAGCAGTTCTTC
CASSLLSGTGGINEQFF
>TRBV5-1|-|-|TRBJ1-2
TGCGCCAGCAGCTTGGCGGCCGAGACAGCCTCTAACTATGGCTACACCTTC
CASSLAAETASNYGYTF
>TRBV28|-|-|TRBJ1-5
TGTGCCAGCACCACACGACTCAGCACGGGCAATCAGCCCCAGCATTTT
CASTTRLSTGNQPQHF
>TRBV30|TRBD1|few|TRBJ1-3
TGTGCCTGGGGGGGACAGGCCCTCTTCGGAAACACCATATATTTT
CAWGGQALFGNTIYF
>TRBV9|TRBD1|-|TRBJ2-7
TGTGCCAGCAGCGTAGGACAGGGAGAGCAGTACTTC
CASSVGQGEQYF
>TRBV28|TRBD1|-|TRBJ1-3
TGTGCCTCTCAGGGGGCGGACTCCTCTGGAAACACCATATATTTT
CASQGADSSGNTIYF
>TRBV28|-|-|TRBJ1-1
TGTGCCAGCAGCCCTTCGGGGGGCGTGAACACTGAAGCTTTCTTT
CASSPSGGVNTEAFF
>TRBV5-5|TRBD2|-|TRBJ2-5
TGTGCCAGCAGCCCGGGGACTAGCGGGAGATCCCTTGAGACCCAGTACTTC
CASSPGTSGRSLETQYF
>TRBV27|TRBD2|-|TRBJ2-2
TGTGCCAGCAGTTTTCCCGGACTAGCGGGAGAGAACACCGGGGAGCTGTTTTTT
CASSFPGLAGENTGELFF
>TRBV9|TRBD2|-|TRBJ2-3
TGTGCCAGCAGCGCCCGGGGGGGTTTCACAGATACGCAGTATTTT
CASSARGGFTDTQYF
>TRBV7-2|TRBD1|-|TRBJ2-7
TGTGCCAGCAGCAAGGGGCAGGGGGCCGTCTACGAGCAGTACTTC
CASSKGQGAVYEQYF
>TRBV27|-|-|TRBJ2-3
TGTGCCAGCACTAGCGTGGCTAGCACAGATACGCAGTATTTT
CASTSVASTDTQYF
>TRBV11-3|-|-|TRBJ2-2
TGTGCCAGCAGCTTAGGGGCAGGGAACACCGGGGAGCTGTTTTTT
CASSLGAGNTGELFF